This T cell receptor (beta chain) was captured in a study of cytomegalovirus exposure and HLA in healthy donors. Regarding the study as a whole: The likely explanation for a cluster of highly shared sequence variants was sequencing artifact. Later, an analysis found that common viral pathogens appeared to be linked with several of the most significant clusters. Later analysis demonstrated an association between a missense DCLRE1C variant and TCR beta V- and J-gene trimming.

The V segment lost 4 bases and the J segment 0 bases; nucleotides outside the gene matches: 6. CDR3 length equals 15 residues. Germline loops: CDR1 SGHKS, CDR2 YYEKEE (reference sequence). Healthy bone marrow donors made up the cohort. To note about this clone: Its antigen is not known.

The PCR used 60 Vbeta and 13 Jbeta primers. Only in-frame clones appear in the TCRdb table, and some are missing; sequencing was by immunoSEQ multiplex PCR. This sample carries about 180,000 clones, approximately 81% of them seen once, and the ten largest clones take 0.8% to 1.3%. This clonotype was obtained from a man under 40 in good health and CMV-seronegative. The chain joins TRBV5-5 to TRBJ2-5; the match to TRBD1 covers 7 bases. Sequencing used PBMCs. This CDR3 is CASSTGVLYQETQYF. CDR3 DNA sequence: TGTGCCAGCAGCACAGGGGTCCTGTACCAAGAGACCCAGTACTTC.